Listed below are T cell receptor beta chains from one sample, sequenced in a study of blood T cell repertoires in COVID-19. The protocol was immunoSEQ multiplex PCR, while the TCRdb copy is restricted to in-frame clones and leaves out a portion. The sample lists a few hundred thousand clones, approximately 92% occurring once. The sequenced sample consisted of PBMCs or T cells enriched from blood (not recorded which). These TCRs come from a woman aged 30 to 39 who had recovered from COVID-19. The CDR3 runs from the conserved cysteine through the conserved F or W. The D gene is left open where the match is weak. Clone size is not always given. Where it is, it says once, few, many or a class for expanded clones.

cdr3_aa	cdr3_nt	j_call	d_call	v_call	clone_size
CASSSSGGNLDTQYF	TGCGCCAGCAGCTCTAGCGGGGGGAACCTGGATACGCAGTATTTT	TRBJ2-3	TRBD2	TRBV5-1	-
CASSSPLDRVDSPLHF	TGTGCCAGCAGTTCCCCCCTCGACAGGGTCGATTCACCCCTCCACTTT	TRBJ1-6	TRBD1	TRBV28	-
CASSERGNNEQFF	TGTGCCAGCAGTGAGAGAGGGAACAATGAGCAGTTCTTC	TRBJ2-1	-	TRBV28	-
CASSVGDTPGTPLHF	TGTGCCAGCAGCGTAGGGGACACCCCCGGTACACCCCTCCACTTT	TRBJ1-6	-	TRBV9	-
CSASAAGVGYEQYF	TGCAGTGCTAGTGCAGCGGGAGTAGGGTACGAGCAGTACTTC	TRBJ2-7	TRBD2	TRBV20-1	-
CASSLDRTLSF	TGTGCCAGCAGCCTCGACAGGACCCTCAGCTTC	TRBJ2-7	-	TRBV12-3/TRBV12-4	-
CASSRGTSGNTDTQYF	TGTGCCAGCAGCAGAGGGACTAGCGGAAACACAGATACGCAGTATTTT	TRBJ2-3	TRBD2	TRBV9	-
CASSPTGGAEAFF	TGTGCCAGCAGCCCAACGGGGGGCGCCGAAGCTTTCTTT	TRBJ1-1	-	TRBV5-6	once
CSARPQNEQFF	TGCAGTGCTAGGCCACAGAATGAGCAGTTCTTC	TRBJ2-1	-	TRBV20-1	-
CASSQDFRGLSSGNTIYF	TGCGCCAGCAGCCAAGATTTTCGGGGGTTAAGCTCTGGAAACACCATATATTTT	TRBJ1-3	-	TRBV4-3	-
CASRAEGPFNEQFF	TGTGCCAGCAGGGCGGAGGGGCCGTTCAATGAGCAGTTCTTC	TRBJ2-1	-	TRBV6-5	-
CASSRPGQGADTGELFF	TGTGCCAGCAGCCGCCCGGGACAGGGGGCGGACACCGGGGAGCTGTTTTTT	TRBJ2-2	TRBD1	TRBV7-2	-
CASSFQGQGRTDTQYF	TGTGCCAGCAGTTTTCAGGGACAGGGAAGGACAGATACGCAGTATTTT	TRBJ2-3	TRBD1	TRBV28	-
CASSARLAYEQYF	TGTGCCAGCAGCGCAAGACTTGCCTACGAGCAGTACTTC	TRBJ2-7	-	TRBV7-2	-
CASSRTGKAGNTIYF	TGTGCCAGCAGTCGGACAGGGAAAGCTGGAAACACCATATATTTT	TRBJ1-3	TRBD1	TRBV28	-
CASSRGGVDEQYF	TGCGCCAGCAGCCGAGGAGGGGTCGACGAGCAGTACTTC	TRBJ2-7	-	TRBV5-1	-
CASSQVQTGFDYGYTF	TGTGCCAGCAGCCAAGTCCAGACAGGGTTTGACTATGGCTACACCTTC	TRBJ1-2	TRBD1	TRBV28	-
CASSSGYGEQFF	TGTGCCAGCAGCTCCGGGTACGGTGAGCAGTTCTTC	TRBJ2-1	-	TRBV7-2	-
CASSQGNSGGRSTDTQYF	TGTGCCAGCAGCCAAGGCAACTCGGGGGGCCGGAGCACAGATACGCAGTATTTT	TRBJ2-3	-	TRBV3-1/TRBV3-2	-
CASSIAGVSNQPQHF	TGTGCCAGTAGTATAGCAGGGGTTAGCAATCAGCCCCAGCATTTT	TRBJ1-5	-	TRBV19	-
CASSEDQGAFF	TGTGCCAGCAGTGAAGATCAGGGGGCTTTCTTT	TRBJ1-1	-	TRBV2	-
CASSSPGQGQFF	TGTGCCAGCAGCTCTCCGGGACAGGGACAGTTCTTC	TRBJ2-1	TRBD1	TRBV2	-
CASSQDTGYGEEKLFF	TGTGCCAGCAGCCAAGATACGGGGTACGGGGAAGAAAAACTGTTTTTT	TRBJ1-4	-	TRBV3-1/TRBV3-2	-
CASSFSGQGSEQYF	TGTGCCAGCAGTTTCTCGGGACAGGGGTCCGAGCAGTACTTC	TRBJ2-7	TRBD1	TRBV27	-
CASSPDRGRSPLHF	TGTGCCAGCAGTCCGGACAGGGGGCGTTCACCCCTCCACTTT	TRBJ1-6	TRBD1	TRBV7-9	-
CASSQGPGGLTGELFF	TGTGCCAGCAGCCAAGGCCCTGGGGGACTAACCGGGGAGCTGTTTTTT	TRBJ2-2	TRBD2	TRBV3-1/TRBV3-2	once
CATTRSRGVRNTGELFF	TGTGCCACCACCAGGTCCCGCGGGGTCAGGAACACCGGGGAGCTGTTTTTT	TRBJ2-2	-	TRBV27	-
CASSQDGWAAFF	TGCGCCAGCAGCCAAGATGGCTGGGCCGCTTTCTTT	TRBJ1-1	-	TRBV4-1	-
CASRRGVGSETQYF	TGTGCCAGCAGACGCGGGGTAGGCTCGGAGACCCAGTACTTC	TRBJ2-5	-	TRBV6-5	-
CASGQQGTEKLFF	TGTGCCAGCGGGCAACAGGGGACTGAAAAACTGTTTTTT	TRBJ1-4	TRBD1	TRBV5-4	-
CASSGPGDQAFF	TGTGCCAGCAGCGGACCGGGAGATCAAGCTTTCTTT	TRBJ1-1	-	TRBV9	-
CASGGENTGELFF	TGTGCCAGCGGGGGCGAGAACACCGGGGAGCTGTTTTTT	TRBJ2-2	-	TRBV5-6	-
CSASTGAYGYTF	TGCAGTGCTAGTACAGGGGCCTATGGCTACACCTTC	TRBJ1-2	TRBD1	TRBV20-1	-
CASIWTGGVNSPLHF	TGTGCCAGCATTTGGACAGGGGGCGTGAATTCACCCCTCCACTTT	TRBJ1-6	TRBD1	TRBV27	once
CASSVGQGSGANVLTF	TGTGCCAGCAGCGTAGGGCAGGGCTCTGGGGCCAACGTCCTGACTTTC	TRBJ2-6	-	TRBV9	-
CASSLPEGRGNEQFF	TGTGCCAGCAGCTTGCCTGAAGGGAGGGGAAATGAGCAGTTCTTC	TRBJ2-1	TRBD2	TRBV7-9	-
CASSQGTGPYEQYF	TGCGCCAGCAGCCAAGGGACAGGACCCTACGAGCAGTACTTC	TRBJ2-7	TRBD1	TRBV4-1	-
CASSLSLTTRETQYF	TGTGCCAGCAGCTTAAGTCTGACTACTCGGGAGACCCAGTACTTC	TRBJ2-5	-	TRBV7-3	-
CASSQASGTQYF	TGTGCCAGCAGCCAAGCAAGTGGCACGCAGTATTTT	TRBJ2-3	-	TRBV3-1/TRBV3-2	-
CASSQDTGVLGRLQFF	TGCGCCAGCAGCCAAGATACAGGGGTGCTAGGACGGCTGCAGTTCTTC	TRBJ2-1	TRBD1	TRBV4-3	-
CASSTVRLAGTDEQFF	TGTGCCAGCAGTACAGTGAGACTAGCGGGGACGGATGAGCAGTTCTTC	TRBJ2-1	TRBD2	TRBV27	-